Each of the 24 T cell receptor beta chains below was sequenced from the same sample in a study of CD8 T cells in cerebrospinal fluid in Alzheimer's disease. No DNA is given; TCRdb re-called the 10x single-cell sequencing reads and lists each CDR3 protein once. This table lists over 1,500 distinct CDR3 sequences. Material: cerebrospinal fluid. Source of these receptors: a human donor in good health.

By frequency, this clonotype registers medium-sized. The gene calls are TRBV19 and TRBJ2-3; TCRdb reports TRBD1, a call that lacks DNA to check it against. This CDR3 is 15 amino acids long. Germline V gene data show CDR1 as LNHDA and CDR2 as SQIVND (reference sequence). CDR3 residues: CASSTPDRGADTQYF. Complete variable domain (other parts from reference TRBV19 and TRBJ2-3): DGGITQSPKYLFRKEGQNVTLSCEQNLNHDAMYWYRQDPGQGLRLIYYSQIVNDFQKGDIAEGYSVSREKKESFPLTVTSAQKNPTAFYLCASSTPDRGADTQYFGPGTRLTVL.

By frequency, this clonotype is medium-sized. The chain recombines TRBV12-3 or TRBV12-4 with TRBJ1-6; TCRdb lists TRBD1, though no DNA is available to test this call. This CDR3 contains 13 residues. CDR3 residues: CASSPVFGSPLHF.

By frequency, this clonotype registers medium-sized. J is TRBJ1-2 and V is TRBV21-1; absent DNA, TCRdb's TRBD1 call cannot be checked. TRBV21-1 is labeled a pseudogene. The CDR3 sequence is 14 residues long. CDR3 in amino acids: CASRPCREVLGYTF.

This clonotype is labeled medium-sized based on frequency. The rearrangement uses TRBV9 and TRBJ2-7. The CDR3 totals 15 residues. CDR1 and CDR2 from the germline V gene are SGDLS and YYNGEE. CDR3 in amino acids: CASSVESGTSYEQYF.

Judged by frequency, this clonotype is medium-sized. This chain joins TRBV27 and TRBJ1-2; TCRdb reports TRBD1, a call that lacks DNA to check it against. The CDR3 consists of 13 residues. The germline V gene has CDR1 MNHEY and CDR2 SMNVEV (reference sequence). The CDR3 protein is CATATGRGYGYTF.

The CDR3 region is CASSGLAGTDTQYF. V is TRBV5-1 and J is TRBJ2-3; TCRdb indicates TRBD2, and absent DNA this call remains unverified. CDR1 is SGHRS and CDR2 is YFSETQ in the germline V gene. The CDR3 is 14 residues long. The full variable domain, rest sourced from reference TRBV5-1 and TRBJ2-3, is KAGVTQTPRYLIKTRGQQVTLSCSPISGHRSVSWYQQTPGQGLQFLFEYFSETQRNKGNFPGRFSGRQFSNSRSEMNVSTLELGDSALYLCASSGLAGTDTQYFGPGTRLTVL.

This clonotype is deemed medium-sized (0.01 to 0.1%) by its frequency. The gene calls are TRBV7-2 and TRBJ1-1; checking the TCRdb D call of TRBD1 is not possible without DNA. The CDR3 has 16 amino acids. CDR1 and CDR2 from the germline V gene are SGHTA and FQGNSA. CDR3 protein: CASSLAGDSWNTEAFF. The full variable domain, in which reference TRBV7-2 and TRBJ1-1 provide the parts outside the CDR3, is GAGVSQSPSNKVTEKGKDVELRCDPISGHTALYWYRQSLGQGLEFLIYFQGNSAPDKSGLPSDRFSAERTGGSVSTLTIQRTQQEDSAVYLCASSLAGDSWNTEAFFGQGTRLTVV.

In terms of frequency, this clonotype is medium-sized. The V call is TRBV5-1, the J call TRBJ2-1; TCRdb reports TRBD1, a call that lacks DNA to check it against. Germline V gene data show CDR1 as SGHRS and CDR2 as YFSETQ. The CDR3 is made up of 15 amino acids. This CDR3 is CASSSNGQGKNEQFF.

By frequency, this clonotype registers medium-sized (0.01 to 0.1%). This chain connects TRBV5-1 to TRBJ2-5. The CDR3 runs to 14 residues. Germline V lookup: CDR1 SGHRS, CDR2 YFSETQ. The CDR3 region is CASSLRVGQETQYF.

According to its frequency, this clonotype is medium-sized. The chain carries TRBV7-9 and TRBJ1-5. The CDR3 extends over 15 amino acids. CDR1 is SEHNR and CDR2 is FQNEAQ in the germline V gene (reference sequence). The chain's CDR3 is CASSLGGRTSGSQHF. The variable domain in full, with the rest retrieved from reference TRBV7-9 and TRBJ1-5, is DTGVSQNPRHKITKRGQNVTFRCDPISEHNRLYWYRQTLGQGPEFLTYFQNEAQLEKSRLLSDRFSAERPKGSFSTLEIQRTEQGDSAMYLCASSLGGRTSGSQHFGDGTRLSIL.

This clonotype registers hyperexpanded (1% or more) by frequency. The chain uses TRBV7-3 and TRBJ2-2; the D gene TCRdb calls, TRBD2, cannot be checked with no DNA. CDR1 and CDR2 (germline): SGHTA, FQGTGA. The CDR3 has 16 residues. CDR3 region: CASSSGLAGVGGELFF.

This clonotype is classed as medium-sized by frequency. The rearrangement uses TRBV15 and TRBJ2-5. The germline CDR1 and CDR2 sequences are LNHNV and YYDKDF (reference sequence). The CDR3 is 13 residues long. CDR3: CATSSGDQETQYF.

This clonotype ranks as medium-sized in terms of frequency. The chain employs TRBV7-8 and TRBJ1-2; the TCRdb D gene call, TRBD1, has no DNA to confirm it. The CDR3 extends over 13 amino acids. CDR1 and CDR2 (germline): SGHVS, FQNEAQ. The CDR3: CASSLGDRGGYTF.

Considering frequency, this clonotype is medium-sized. The V and J genes are TRBV11-3 and TRBJ2-3. Germline assignment: CDR1 SGHNT and CDR2 YENEEA. The CDR3 runs 16 residues. The CDR3 protein is CASSLGTAASTDTQYF.

V is TRBV6-1 and J is TRBJ2-7; absent DNA, TCRdb's TRBD1 call cannot be checked. This CDR3 comprises 16 residues. Germline V gene lookup returns CDR1 MNHNS and CDR2 SASEGT. The CDR3 sequence is CASSVTQTGLDYEQYF.

According to its frequency, this clonotype is medium-sized (0.01 to 0.1%). V is TRBV28 and J is TRBJ2-6. This CDR3 has 13 amino acids. Germline CDR1 MDHEN, CDR2 SYDVKM. The CDR3 loop is CASSDSGANVLTF. Looking up the rest from reference TRBV28 and TRBJ2-6 gives the full variable domain: DVKVTQSSRYLVKRTGEKVFLECVQDMDHENMFWYRQDPGLGLRLIYFSYDVKMKEKGDIPEGYSVSREKKERFSLILESASTNQTSMYLCASSDSGANVLTFGAGSRLTVL.

This clonotype is called medium-sized (0.01 to 0.1%) based on its frequency. The chain is built from TRBV2 and TRBJ2-7. Germline V gene lookup returns CDR1 SNHLY and CDR2 FYNNEI. The CDR3 length is 15 residues. The CDR3 sequence is CASSEPGESSYEQYF.

Frequency places this clonotype as large (0.1 to 1%). The genes are TRBV5-5 and TRBJ1-1; TCRdb lists TRBD1, though no DNA is available to test this call. This CDR3 has 14 amino acids. Per germline, CDR1 SGHKS and CDR2 YYEKEE (reference sequence). CDR3: CASSLDGGGTEAFF.

By frequency, this clonotype registers medium-sized. This CDR3 is CASRSGQGVAEKLFF. V gene TRBV6-2 or TRBV6-3 combines with J gene TRBJ1-4; TCRdb's D call of TRBD1 is untestable without DNA. The CDR3 is made up of 15 amino acids. CDR1 and CDR2 from the germline V gene are MNHEY and SVGEGT.

This clonotype is identified as medium-sized from frequency. J is TRBJ2-2 and V is TRBV6-5; TCRdb indicates TRBD2, and absent DNA this call remains unverified. CDR1 MNHEY and CDR2 SVGAGI come from the germline V gene. The CDR3 extends over 16 amino acids. This CDR3 reads CASSYRSGASAGELFF.

This clonotype is identified as medium-sized from frequency. This chain connects TRBV12-3 or TRBV12-4 to TRBJ1-1. The CDR3 contains 18 residues. The CDR3 loop is CASSPSRAGIRPNTEAFF.

Measured by frequency, this clonotype is medium-sized. The chain uses TRBV14 and TRBJ2-5; TCRdb's assignment of TRBD2 cannot be checked, as there is no DNA. Germline assignment: CDR1 SGHDN and CDR2 FVKESK. The CDR3 sequence is 16 residues long. The CDR3 protein is CASSQDGGRARETQYF.

This clonotype ranks as medium-sized in terms of frequency. J is TRBJ1-1 and V is TRBV27; TCRdb proposes TRBD1, but this gene call is untestable without DNA. This CDR3 contains 15 residues. From germline, CDR1 is MNHEY and CDR2 SMNVEV (reference sequence). This CDR3 is CASSFLGGARTEAFF.

According to its frequency, this clonotype is medium-sized (0.01 to 0.1%). CDR3 residues: CASSRGRGPQETQYF. This chain joins TRBV11-1 and TRBJ2-5; with no DNA, the TCRdb D assignment of TRBD1 cannot be verified. This CDR3 is built from 15 residues. The germline V gene encodes CDR1 SGHAT and CDR2 FQDESV (reference sequence).